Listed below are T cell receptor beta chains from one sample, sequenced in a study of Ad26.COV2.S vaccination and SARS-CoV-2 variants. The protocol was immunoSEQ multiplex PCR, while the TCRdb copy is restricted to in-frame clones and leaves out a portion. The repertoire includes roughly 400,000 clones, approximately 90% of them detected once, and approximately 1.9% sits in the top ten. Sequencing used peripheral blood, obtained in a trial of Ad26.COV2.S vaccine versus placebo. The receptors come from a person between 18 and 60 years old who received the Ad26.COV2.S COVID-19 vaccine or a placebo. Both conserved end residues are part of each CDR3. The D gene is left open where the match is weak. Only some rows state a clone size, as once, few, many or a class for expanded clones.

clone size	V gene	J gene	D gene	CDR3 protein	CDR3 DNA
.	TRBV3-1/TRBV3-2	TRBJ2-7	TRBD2	CASSQSGGSGEQYF	TGTGCCAGCAGCCAATCGGGGGGGTCCGGCGAGCAGTACTTC
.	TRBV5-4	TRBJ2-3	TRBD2	CASSPSSGSRYTQYF	TGTGCCAGCAGCCCATCTAGCGGGAGTCGGTATACGCAGTATTTT
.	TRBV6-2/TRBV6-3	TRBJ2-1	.	CASSPPGDPVGHEQFF	TGTGCCAGCAGTCCCCCCGGAGACCCAGTTGGCCATGAGCAGTTCTTC
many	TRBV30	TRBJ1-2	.	CAWYSLGRVDGYTF	TGTGCCTGGTATAGTCTGGGACGGGTCGATGGCTACACCTTC
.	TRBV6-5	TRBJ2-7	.	CASRRQSSGEQYF	TGTGCCAGCAGGCGACAGAGCTCTGGGGAGCAGTACTTC
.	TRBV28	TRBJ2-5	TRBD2	CASSLSLAGNLETQYF	TGTGCCAGCAGTTTATCACTAGCGGGAAATCTGGAGACCCAGTACTTC
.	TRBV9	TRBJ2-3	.	CASSGDQTSDTQYF	TGTGCCAGCAGCGGGGACCAAACCTCAGATACGCAGTATTTT
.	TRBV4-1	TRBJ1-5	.	CASSQTHRINQPQHF	TGCGCCAGCAGCCAGACCCACAGGATTAATCAGCCCCAGCATTTT
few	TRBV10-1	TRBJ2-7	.	CASSERDNLDEQYF	TGCGCCAGCAGCGAGCGGGACAATCTGGACGAGCAGTACTTC
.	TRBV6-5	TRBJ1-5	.	CASRNRVDQPQHF	TGTGCCAGCAGAAACAGGGTGGATCAGCCCCAGCATTTT
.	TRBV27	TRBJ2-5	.	CASSSYSSIRGETQYF	TGTGCCAGCAGCTCTTACTCGAGCATACGGGGAGAGACCCAGTACTTC
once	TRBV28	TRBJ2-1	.	CASSSRGGSYNEQFF	TGTGCCAGCAGTTCCAGGGGAGGGTCCTACAATGAGCAGTTCTTC
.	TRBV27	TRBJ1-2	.	CASSTYPGGYTF	TGTGCCAGCAGCACCTACCCAGGTGGCTACACCTTC
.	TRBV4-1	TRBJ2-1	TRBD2	CASSQDLASGRAPFF	TGCGCCAGCAGCCAAGATCTAGCTAGCGGGAGGGCCCCGTTCTTC
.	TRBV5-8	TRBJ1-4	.	CASSLIEATNEKLFF	TGTGCCAGCAGCTTGATTGAGGCAACTAATGAAAAACTGTTTTTT
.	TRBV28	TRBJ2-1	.	CASKAVSYNEQFF	TGTGCCAGCAAGGCGGTCTCCTACAATGAGCAGTTCTTC
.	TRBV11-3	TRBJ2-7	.	CASSQNRAIRDHEQYF	TGTGCCAGCAGCCAAAATAGGGCAATTAGGGATCACGAGCAGTACTTC
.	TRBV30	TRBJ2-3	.	CAWSSSPGAQVDTQYF	TGTGCCTGGAGTTCATCCCCAGGGGCGCAAGTAGATACGCAGTATTTT
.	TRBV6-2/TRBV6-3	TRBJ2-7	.	CASSPVTEPYEQYF	TGTGCCAGCAGCCCTGTTACAGAACCCTACGAGCAGTACTTC
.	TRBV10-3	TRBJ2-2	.	CAIRGARRGNGGELFF	TGTGCCATCCGGGGGGCTAGGAGGGGCAATGGCGGGGAGCTGTTTTTT
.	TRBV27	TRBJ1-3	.	CASSFTGSGNTIYF	TGTGCCAGCAGTTTCACAGGGTCGGGAAACACCATATATTTT
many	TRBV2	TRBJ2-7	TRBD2	CASSDPGLAGEQYF	TGTGCCAGCAGTGACCCGGGACTAGCGGGAGAGCAGTACTTC
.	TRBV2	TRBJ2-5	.	CASSQHTSSLGETQYF	TGTGCCAGCAGTCAACATACTAGCAGCCTGGGAGAGACCCAGTACTTC
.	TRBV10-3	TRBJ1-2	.	CAISETTRDFNERYTF	TGTGCCATCAGTGAGACGACCAGAGACTTTAATGAACGCTACACCTTC
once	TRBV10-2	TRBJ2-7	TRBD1	CASRSGTGGIGQYF	TGCGCCAGCAGGTCCGGGACAGGGGGTATAGGGCAGTACTTC
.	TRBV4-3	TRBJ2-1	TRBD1	CASSRRGQGSHEQFF	TGCGCCAGCAGCCGCCGCGGACAGGGGTCCCATGAGCAGTTCTTC
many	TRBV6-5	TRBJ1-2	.	CASSRSPYGYTF	TGTGCCAGCAGTAGGAGCCCCTATGGCTACACCTTC
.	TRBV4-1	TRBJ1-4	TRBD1	CASSQGTGNEKLFF	TGCGCCAGCAGCCAAGGGACAGGAAATGAAAAACTGTTTTTT
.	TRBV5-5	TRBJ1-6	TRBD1	CASSPDRGSPLHF	TGTGCCAGCAGCCCTGACAGGGGTTCACCCCTCCACTTT
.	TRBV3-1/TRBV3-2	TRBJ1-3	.	CASSQDSRRTTGNTIYF	TGTGCCAGCAGCCAAGATAGCCGCCGGACAACTGGAAACACCATATATTTT
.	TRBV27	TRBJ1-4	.	CASSRSGVLNEKLFF	TGTGCCAGCAGTCGAAGCGGGGTACTTAATGAAAAACTGTTTTTT
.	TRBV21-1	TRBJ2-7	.	CASSTSTSGRDLPNYEQYF	TGTGCCAGCAGCACATCCACTAGCGGGAGGGACCTCCCAAACTACGAGCAGTACTTC
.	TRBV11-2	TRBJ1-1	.	CASTPTAARAFF	TGTGCCAGCACCCCAACGGCGGCACGGGCTTTCTTT
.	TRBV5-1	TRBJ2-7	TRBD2	CASSPGLAGEYEQYF	TGCGCCAGCAGCCCTGGACTAGCGGGGGAATACGAGCAGTACTTC
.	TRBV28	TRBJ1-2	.	CASSVTSDYGYTF	TGTGCCAGCAGTGTCACAAGCGACTATGGCTACACCTTC
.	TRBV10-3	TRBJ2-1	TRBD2	CAISESRRLAGGPEYYNEQFF	TGTGCCATCAGTGAGTCGAGGAGGCTAGCGGGAGGACCCGAATATTACAATGAGCAGTTCTTC
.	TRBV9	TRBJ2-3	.	CASSALADTSTDTQYF	TGTGCCAGCAGCGCTTTAGCGGATACTAGCACAGATACGCAGTATTTT
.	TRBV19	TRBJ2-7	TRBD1	CASTGGGQGFNEQYF	TGTGCCAGTACAGGCGGGGGACAGGGTTTCAACGAGCAGTACTTC
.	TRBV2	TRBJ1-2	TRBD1	CASGDRAGGYTF	TGTGCCAGCGGGGACAGGGCCGGGGGCTACACCTTC
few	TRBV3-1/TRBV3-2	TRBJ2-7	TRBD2	CASRLAGGISYEQYF	TGTGCCAGCAGACTAGCGGGAGGAATCTCCTACGAGCAGTACTTC
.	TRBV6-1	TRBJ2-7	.	CASSDGGTGFSYEQYF	TGTGCCAGCAGTGACGGGGGTACGGGGTTCTCCTACGAGCAGTACTTC
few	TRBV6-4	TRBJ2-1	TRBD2	CASSDSGTSGSNEQFF	TGTGCCAGCAGTGACTCGGGGACTAGCGGGAGTAATGAGCAGTTCTTC
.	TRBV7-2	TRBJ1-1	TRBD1	CASSLPTGPNTEAFF	TGTGCCAGCAGCTTACCGACAGGGCCGAACACTGAAGCTTTCTTT
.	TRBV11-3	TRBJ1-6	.	CASSLSGGPRSPLHF	TGTGCCAGCAGCCTCTCCGGGGGACCGCGTTCACCCCTCCACTTT
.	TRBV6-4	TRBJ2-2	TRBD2	CASSAGGDTGELFF	TGTGCCTCCTCAGCGGGAGGGGACACCGGGGAGCTGTTTTTT
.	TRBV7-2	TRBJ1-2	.	CASSADRVLANYGYTF	TGTGCCAGCAGCGCGGACCGGGTCTTAGCGAACTATGGCTACACCTTC
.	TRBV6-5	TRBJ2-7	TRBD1	CASSYRDRDEQYF	TGTGCCAGCAGTTACCGGGACAGGGACGAGCAGTACTTC
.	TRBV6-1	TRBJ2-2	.	CASSEGRPISQNTGELFF	TGTGCCAGCAGTGAAGGTCGCCCTATATCGCAAAACACCGGGGAGCTGTTTTTT
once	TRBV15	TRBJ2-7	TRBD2	CATSRDWGGYYEQYF	TGTGCCACCAGCAGAGATTGGGGAGGGTACTACGAGCAGTACTTC
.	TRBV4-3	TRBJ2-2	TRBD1	CASSQEGTGSTGELFF	TGCGCCAGCAGCCAAGAAGGGACAGGGAGTACCGGGGAGCTGTTTTTT
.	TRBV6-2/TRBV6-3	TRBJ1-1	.	CASSYEENTEAFF	TGTGCCAGCAGTTATGAGGAGAACACTGAAGCTTTCTTT
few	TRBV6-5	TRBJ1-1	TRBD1	CASISDTGGAFF	TGTGCCAGCATCTCGGATACAGGGGGAGCTTTCTTT